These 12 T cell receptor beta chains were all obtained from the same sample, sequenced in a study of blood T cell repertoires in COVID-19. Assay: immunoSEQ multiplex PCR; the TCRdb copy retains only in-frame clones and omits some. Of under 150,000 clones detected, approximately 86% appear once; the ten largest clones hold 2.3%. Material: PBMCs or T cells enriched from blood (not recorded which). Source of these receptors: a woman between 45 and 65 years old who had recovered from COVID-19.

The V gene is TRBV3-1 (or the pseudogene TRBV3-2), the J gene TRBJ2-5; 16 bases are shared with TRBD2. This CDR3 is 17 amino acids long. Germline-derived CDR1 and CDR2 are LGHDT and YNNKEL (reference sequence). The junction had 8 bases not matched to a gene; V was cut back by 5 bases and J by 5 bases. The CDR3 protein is CASSTGTSGGARETQYF. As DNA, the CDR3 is TGTGCCAGCAGCACCGGGACTAGCGGGGGGGCCCGGGAGACCCAGTACTTC.

Here the CDR3 DNA reads TGCGCCAGCAGCCCGGACGGGGTTTTGAGTGAAAAACTGTTTTTT. Amino acids: CASSPDGVLSEKLFF. V gene TRBV5-1 combines with J gene TRBJ1-4; unclear D gene. Trimming cost V 4 bases and J 7 bases, with 17 bases left between them. CDR1 and CDR2 (germline): SGHRS, YFSETQ. CDR3 length equals 15 residues.

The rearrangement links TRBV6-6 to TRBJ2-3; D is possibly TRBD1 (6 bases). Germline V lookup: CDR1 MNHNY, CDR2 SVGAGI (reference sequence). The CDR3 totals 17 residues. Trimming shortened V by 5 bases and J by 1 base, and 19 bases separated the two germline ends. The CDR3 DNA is TGTGCCAGCAGTCACGGACAGTCCCATTCCGGCACAGATACGCAGTATTTT. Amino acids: CASSHGQSHSGTDTQYF.

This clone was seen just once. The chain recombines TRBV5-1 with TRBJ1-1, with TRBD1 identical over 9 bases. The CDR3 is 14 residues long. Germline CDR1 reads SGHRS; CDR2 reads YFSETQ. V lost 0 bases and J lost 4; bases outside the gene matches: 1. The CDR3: CASSLVQGATEAFF. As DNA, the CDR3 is TGCGCCAGCAGCTTGGTACAGGGGGCCACTGAAGCTTTCTTT.

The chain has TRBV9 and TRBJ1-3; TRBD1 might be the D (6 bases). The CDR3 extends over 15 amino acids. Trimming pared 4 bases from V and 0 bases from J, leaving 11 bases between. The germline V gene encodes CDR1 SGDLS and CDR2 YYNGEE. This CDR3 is CASSWTESSGNTIYF. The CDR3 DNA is TGTGCCAGCAGCTGGACAGAAAGCTCTGGAAACACCATATATTTT.

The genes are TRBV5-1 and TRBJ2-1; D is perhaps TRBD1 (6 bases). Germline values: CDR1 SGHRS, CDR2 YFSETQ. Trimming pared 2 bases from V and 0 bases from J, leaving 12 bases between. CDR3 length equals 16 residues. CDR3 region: CASSLLTGTSYNEQFF. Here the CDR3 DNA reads TGCGCCAGCAGCTTACTGACAGGCACCTCCTACAATGAGCAGTTCTTC.

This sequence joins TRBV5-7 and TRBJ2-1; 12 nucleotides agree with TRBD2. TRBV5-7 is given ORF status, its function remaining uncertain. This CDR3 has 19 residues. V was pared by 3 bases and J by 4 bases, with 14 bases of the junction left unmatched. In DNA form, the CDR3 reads TGTGCCAGCAGCTCCAACACTACTAGCGGGGGGTCTAAATACAATGAGCAGTTCTTC. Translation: CASSSNTTSGGSKYNEQFF.

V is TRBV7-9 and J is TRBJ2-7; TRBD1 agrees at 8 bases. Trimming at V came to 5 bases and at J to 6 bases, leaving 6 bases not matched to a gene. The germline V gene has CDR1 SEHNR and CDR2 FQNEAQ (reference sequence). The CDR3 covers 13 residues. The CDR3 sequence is CASSTTGVGEQYF. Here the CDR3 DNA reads TGTGCCAGCAGCACGACAGGGGTCGGCGAGCAGTACTTC.

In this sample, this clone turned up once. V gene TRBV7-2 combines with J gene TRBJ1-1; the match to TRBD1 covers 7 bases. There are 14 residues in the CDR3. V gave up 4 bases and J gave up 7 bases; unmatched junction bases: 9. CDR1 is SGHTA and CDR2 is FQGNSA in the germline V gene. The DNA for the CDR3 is TGTGCCAGCAGCTCCCCCCGACAGGGTAATGAAGCTTTCTTT. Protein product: CASSSPRQGNEAFF. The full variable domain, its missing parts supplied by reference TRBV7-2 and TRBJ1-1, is GAGVSQSPSNKVTEKGKDVELRCDPISGHTALYWYRQSLGQGLEFLIYFQGNSAPDKSGLPSDRFSAERTGGSVSTLTIQRTQQEDSAVYLCASSSPRQGNEAFFGQGTRLTVV.

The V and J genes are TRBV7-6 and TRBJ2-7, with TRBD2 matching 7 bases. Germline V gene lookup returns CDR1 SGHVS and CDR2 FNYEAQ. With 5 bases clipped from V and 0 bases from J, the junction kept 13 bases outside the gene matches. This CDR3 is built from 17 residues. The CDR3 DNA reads TGTGCCAGCAGCAACCCGGGGGGAGCAGCTCGCTCCTACGAGCAGTACTTC. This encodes CASSNPGGAARSYEQYF.

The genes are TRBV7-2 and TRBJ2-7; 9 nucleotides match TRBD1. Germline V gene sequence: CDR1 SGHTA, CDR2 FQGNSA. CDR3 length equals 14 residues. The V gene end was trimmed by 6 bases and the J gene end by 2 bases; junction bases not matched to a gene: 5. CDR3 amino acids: CASRAGTGPYEQYF. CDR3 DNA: TGTGCCAGCAGGGCGGGGACAGGGCCCTACGAGCAGTACTTC.

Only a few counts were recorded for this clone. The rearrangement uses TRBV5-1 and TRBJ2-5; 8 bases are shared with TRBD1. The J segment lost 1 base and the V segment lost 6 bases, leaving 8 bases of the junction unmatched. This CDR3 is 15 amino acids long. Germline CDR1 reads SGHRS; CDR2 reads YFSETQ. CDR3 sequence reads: CASNRQGSSQETQYF. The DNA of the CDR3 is TGCGCCAGCAACCGACAGGGGAGTTCCCAAGAGACCCAGTACTTC.